The 19 T cell receptor beta chains reported below all come from one sample, sequenced in a study of OX40 agonist ivuxolimab in advanced cancers. TCRdb's copy holds only in-frame clones and misses some; the assay was immunoSEQ multiplex PCR. The sample contains tens of thousands of clones, over 75% of which appear only once. This sample comprised CD4+ or CD8+ T cells sorted from blood, obtained in a trial of the OX40 agonist ivuxolimab. These receptor sequences come from an adult with an advanced solid tumor such as melanoma, head and neck, liver or kidney cancer.

This sequence joins TRBV7-2 and TRBJ2-3; 10 bases are a match to TRBD1. The CDR3 has 14 amino acids. Germline V CDR1 and CDR2: SGHTA, FQGNSA. Trimming cost V 5 bases and J 4 bases; bases outside gene matches: 3. As DNA, the CDR3 is TGTGCCAGCAGCCGGGACAGGGGTTCAGATACGCAGTATTTT. Translated: CASSRDRGSDTQYF. Full variable domain (missing parts from reference TRBV7-2 and TRBJ2-3): GAGVSQSPSNKVTEKGKDVELRCDPISGHTALYWYRQSLGQGLEFLIYFQGNSAPDKSGLPSDRFSAERTGGSVSTLTIQRTQQEDSAVYLCASSRDRGSDTQYFGPGTRLTVL.

This clone was detected only a few times. The gene calls are TRBV29-1 and TRBJ1-1; D is undetermined. V was cut by 6 bases and J by 8 bases, with 16 bases left in between. This CDR3 contains 12 residues. CDR1 and CDR2 from the germline V gene are SQVTM and ANQGSEA. Here the CDR3 DNA reads TGCAGCGTCGGTATAGCCAAAGGAGAAGCTTTCTTT. Translated, it gives CSVGIAKGEAFF.

The chain recombines TRBV27 with TRBJ2-1; a possible D gene is TRBD2 (5 bases). CDR1 is MNHEY and CDR2 is SMNVEV in the germline V gene (reference sequence). V lost 3 bases, J lost 5 bases, and 20 bases lay in between. The CDR3 covers 17 residues. The CDR3 DNA is TGTGCCAGCAGTTTCGTGCCTCTTGGCGGGTATGACAATGAGCAGTTCTTC. It translates to CASSFVPLGGYDNEQFF.

The gene calls are TRBV11-2 and TRBJ1-3, with D tentatively TRBD1 (6 bases). Germline V lookup: CDR1 SGHAT, CDR2 FQNNGV. The CDR3 loop spans 13 amino acids. V was trimmed by 5 bases and J by 8 bases, leaving 13 bases between them. CDR3 region: CASSPRGTHTIYF. CDR3 coding DNA: TGTGCCAGCAGCCCCCGGGGGACACACACCATATATTTT.

This clone was counted a few times. The chain links TRBV2 to TRBJ1-5; TRBD1 might be the D (6 bases). The CDR3 spans 15 residues. V was pared by 3 bases and J by 3 bases, with 12 bases between. CDR1 and CDR2 (germline): SNHLY, FYNNEI. The chain's CDR3 is CASSERTALNQPQHF. CDR3 in DNA: TGTGCCAGCAGTGAGAGGACAGCCCTCAATCAGCCCCAGCATTTT.

V usage is TRBV11-3 and J usage is TRBJ2-7, with D perhaps TRBD1 (5 bases). Germline CDR1 SGHNT, CDR2 YENEEA. This CDR3 region has 13 residues. Between the trimmed V and J ends, which lost 2 bases and 6 bases, there was a span of 11 bases. CDR3 DNA: TGTGCCAGCAGCTTAAGTCAGGGTAGCGAGCAGTACTTC. Translation: CASSLSQGSEQYF.

The V call is TRBV12-5, the J call TRBJ2-1; 7 nucleotides align to TRBD2. Germline V gene sequence: CDR1 LGHNT, CDR2 FRNRAP. After removal of 6 bases from V and 4 bases from J, the junction contained 3 bases not matched to a gene. CDR3 size: 13 residues. The CDR3 coding sequence is TGTGCTAGTGGCCAAGCGGGGTACAATGAGCAGTTCTTC. Translated, it gives CASGQAGYNEQFF.

The chain joins TRBV2 to TRBJ1-4; D is undetermined. V gave up 5 bases and J gave up 0 bases, with 10 bases separating them. Germline lookup yields CDR1 SNHLY and CDR2 FYNNEI. The length of the CDR3 is 15 residues. The CDR3 region is CASSRSSPTNEKLFF. Written as DNA, the CDR3 is TGTGCCAGCAGTAGGAGCAGTCCAACTAATGAAAAACTGTTTTTT.

The rearrangement uses TRBV5-4 and TRBJ1-1; D uncertain. The germline V and J ends were trimmed by 0 bases and 4 bases, with 10 bases remaining between them. Germline V gives CDR1 SGHNT, CDR2 YYREEE (reference sequence). This CDR3 has 14 amino acids. The CDR3 coding sequence is TGTGCCAGCAGCTTGGACCCAGGAACCACTGAAGCTTTCTTT. Translated: CASSLDPGTTEAFF. Drawing the rest from reference TRBV5-4 and TRBJ1-1, the complete variable domain is ETGVTQSPTHLIKTRGQQVTLRCSSQSGHNTVSWYQQALGQGPQFIFQYYREEENGRGNFPPRFSGLQFPNYSSELNVNALELDDSALYLCASSLDPGTTEAFFGQGTRLTVV.

The V call is TRBV29-1, the J call TRBJ2-5; D might be TRBD1 (6 bases). V was pared by 7 bases and J by 0 bases, with 12 bases between. Looked up from germline, CDR1 is SQVTM and CDR2 is ANQGSEA. The CDR3 contains 13 residues. DNA for the CDR3: TGCAGCGCCCTGAGGGGGAACCAAGAGACCCAGTACTTC. Its translation is CSALRGNQETQYF.

CDR3 DNA: TGTGCCAGCAGCTCCCTAAGAGAATACAGCGAAAAACTGTTTTTT. This codes for CASSSLREYSEKLFF. The rearrangement links TRBV7-9 to TRBJ1-4; D gene unclear. V shed 4 bases and J shed 8 bases, with 17 bases lying between them. The CDR3 is 15 amino acids. Germline CDR1 and CDR2: SEHNR and FQNEAQ (reference sequence).

In this sample, this clone turned up a few times. V gene TRBV5-1 combines with J gene TRBJ2-5; D is tentatively TRBD1 or TRBD2 (7 bases each). Trimming pared 1 base from V and 1 base from J, leaving 11 bases between. CDR3 size: 15 residues. From germline, CDR1 is SGHRS and CDR2 YFSETQ. The DNA for the CDR3 is TGCGCCAGCAGCTTGCAGGGGGGGTTCCAAGAGACCCAGTACTTC. Translation gives CASSLQGGFQETQYF.

This clone has just one count. A read error may produce the germline difference seen at one junction end. The chain combines TRBV10-2 with TRBJ1-1, with a weak D call TRBD1 (6 bases). CDR1 is WSHSY, CDR2 SAAADI, per germline. This CDR3 is 14 amino acids long. The CDR3 loop reads CASSDPKRAGVALF. The CDR3 region has the DNA TGCGCCAGCAGTGACCCTAAAAGGGCAGGGGTGGCTCTCTTT.

This clone was seen only a few times. The chain uses TRBV7-6 and TRBJ1-4; D may be TRBD1 (6 bases). The CDR3 is 16 residues long. V was shortened by 4 bases and J by 2 bases, with 14 bases between the two germline ends. Germline loops: CDR1 SGHVS, CDR2 FNYEAQ. The CDR3 DNA sequence: TGTGCCAGCAGCTCAGATACAGGGAGGACTAATGAAAAACTGTTTTTT. The encoded protein is CASSSDTGRTNEKLFF.

The chain links TRBV6-1 to TRBJ2-7; D not resolved. Germline CDR1 reads MNHNS; CDR2 reads SASEGT. The CDR3 has 15 amino acids. The V gene lost 3 bases and the J gene lost 2 bases, with 14 bases spanning the gap. In DNA, the CDR3 is TGTGCCAGCAGTGAGGGTAACCGGGTAACCTACGAGCAGTACTTC. This sequence encodes CASSEGNRVTYEQYF.

This clone showed up just a few times. The chain carries TRBV5-4 and TRBJ2-3; TRBD2 is a possible D gene (5 bases). Per germline, CDR1 SGHNT and CDR2 YYREEE (reference sequence). The CDR3 is made up of 14 amino acids. The germline V and J ends were trimmed by 4 bases and 2 bases, with 11 bases remaining between them. CDR3 in DNA: TGTGCCAGCAGCCTTGGCGACTACACAGATACGCAGTATTTT. Amino acid sequence: CASSLGDYTDTQYF.

V and J are TRBV5-1 and TRBJ2-3; D possibly corresponds to TRBD2 (7 bases). V lost 2 bases and J lost 4, with 14 bases in between. The CDR3 contains 15 residues. From germline, CDR1 is SGHRS and CDR2 YFSETQ. CDR3 amino acids: CASSFRGGAADTQYF. The CDR3 DNA sequence: TGCGCCAGCAGCTTCAGAGGGGGGGCAGCAGATACGCAGTATTTT.

V gene TRBV5-4 combines with J gene TRBJ1-3; a possible D gene is TRBD1 (6 bases). Germline values: CDR1 SGHNT, CDR2 YYREEE (reference sequence). The CDR3 is made up of 16 amino acids. V lost 0 bases, J lost 0 bases, and 10 bases lay in between. The CDR3 bases are TGTGCCAGCAGCTTGGGTGGGGGCTACTCTGGAAACACCATATATTTT. Residues: CASSLGGGYSGNTIYF.

Only one count was recorded for this clone. The rearrangement uses TRBV6-6 and TRBJ1-2; TRBD1 is a possible D gene (6 bases). Per the germline V gene, CDR1 is MNHNY and CDR2 is SVGAGI (reference sequence). The CDR3 is 13 amino acids. V lost 7 bases to trimming and J lost 4 bases, with 13 bases between them. The CDR3 DNA sequence: TGTGCCAGCACCCCGGGAGGGGGCTATGGCTACACCTTC. Translated, it gives CASTPGGGYGYTF.